Listed below are T cell receptor beta chains from one sample, sequenced in a study of memory B cells and T cells in multiple sclerosis. These receptors' targets are unknown. Assay: immunoSEQ multiplex PCR; the TCRdb copy retains only in-frame clones and omits some. Among some 48,000 clones listed, approximately 80% were seen once. Sequenced material: PBMCs from blood kept in culture. These receptors were collected from a human donor with multiple sclerosis. CDR3s include the opening cysteine and the closing phenylalanine or tryptophan. Each record gives: V gene, clone size, D gene, J gene, CDR3 protein, CDR3 DNA. A D gene is named only where the DNA matches it firmly. Clone sizes are given selectively: once, few, many, or a class where the clone is expanded.

TRBV7-2	.	.	TRBJ1-6	CASSLTNSPLHF	TGTGCCAGCAGCCTTACTAATTCACCCCTCCACTTT
TRBV9	.	TRBD1	TRBJ2-3	CASSTGTGFSTDTQYF	TGTGCCAGCAGCACTGGGACAGGTTTCTCCACAGATACGCAGTATTTT
TRBV7-2	few	TRBD1	TRBJ2-3	CASSSRQGTIFTDTQYF	TGTGCCAGCAGCTCCCGACAGGGGACCATTTTCACAGATACGCAGTATTTT
TRBV2	.	TRBD1	TRBJ2-3	CAILTGDTDTQYF	TGTGCCATCTTGACAGGGGACACAGATACGCAGTATTTT
TRBV2	.	TRBD1	TRBJ1-6	CASSQQGNSPLHF	TGTGCCAGCAGTCAACAGGGGAATTCACCCCTCCACTTT
TRBV5-1	.	.	TRBJ1-1	CASGRDYNTEAFF	TGCGCCAGCGGCCGGGACTATAACACTGAAGCTTTCTTT
TRBV9	.	.	TRBJ2-2	CASSLGLGGELFF	TGTGCCAGCAGCTTGGGACTTGGGGGGGAGCTGTTTTTT
TRBV4-1	.	.	TRBJ1-1	CASSQDGGPTEAFF	TGCGCCAGCAGCCAAGACGGGGGGCCCACTGAAGCTTTCTTT
TRBV10-1	.	.	TRBJ2-5	CASSESGQLQETQYF	TGCGCCAGCAGTGAGTCCGGACAGCTCCAAGAGACCCAGTACTTC
TRBV5-5	.	.	TRBJ2-5	CASSHPTSQETQYF	TGTGCCAGCAGCCATCCGACTAGTCAAGAGACCCAGTACTTC
TRBV5-6	.	.	TRBJ2-1	CASSRADRITSNEQFF	TGTGCCAGCAGCAGGGCGGACCGGATTACTTCGAATGAGCAGTTCTTC
TRBV27	.	.	TRBJ2-7	CASSLKGVSNEQYF	TGTGCCAGCAGTTTAAAGGGTGTGAGCAACGAGCAGTACTTC
TRBV7-9	medium-sized	.	TRBJ1-4	CASSLGRQPATNEKLFF	TGTGCCAGCAGCTTAGGAAGGCAGCCTGCAACTAATGAAAAACTGTTTTTT
TRBV5-6	.	TRBD2	TRBJ2-5	CASSLTSGGAKQETQYF	TGTGCCAGCAGCTTGACTAGCGGGGGGGCAAAACAAGAGACCCAGTACTTC
TRBV7-9	few	.	TRBJ1-3	CASSLTQTPIYF	TGTGCCAGCAGCTTAACGCAGACCCCCATATATTTT
TRBV10-2	.	TRBD1	TRBJ2-7	CASGDRGPPSYEQYF	TGCGCCAGCGGGGACAGGGGTCCCCCCTCCTACGAGCAGTACTTC
TRBV5-1	.	.	TRBJ1-1	CASSLAGRETEAFF	TGCGCCAGCAGCTTGGCGGGGAGGGAAACTGAAGCTTTCTTT
TRBV30	few	.	TRBJ2-3	CAWSGGGGLIDTQYF	TGTGCCTGGAGCGGTGGGGGGGGCCTAATCGATACGCAGTATTTT
TRBV28	.	.	TRBJ1-5	CASSFIGRSQPQHF	TGTGCCAGCAGTTTCATCGGAAGGAGTCAGCCCCAGCATTTT
TRBV30	.	.	TRBJ2-7	CAWRRGEEQYF	TGTGCCTGGAGGAGGGGGGAAGAGCAGTACTTC
TRBV14	.	TRBD1	TRBJ1-2	CASSQERDRITGGYTF	TGTGCCAGCAGCCAAGAACGGGACAGGATTACGGGCGGCTACACCTTC
TRBV4-1	.	.	TRBJ1-2	CASSQDLGQNYGYTF	TGCGCCAGCAGCCAAGATCTTGGGCAGAACTATGGCTACACCTTC
TRBV4-1	.	.	TRBJ2-7	CASSPNRDEQYF	TGCGCCAGCAGCCCCAACAGGGACGAGCAGTACTTC
TRBV20-1	.	.	TRBJ1-2	CSASAYGYTF	TGCAGTGCTTCAGCCTATGGCTACACCTTC
TRBV4-1	.	TRBD1	TRBJ2-5	CASSQGLTGTPETQYF	TGCGCCAGCAGCCAAGGGCTGACAGGGACCCCGGAGACCCAGTACTTC
TRBV5-1	.	.	TRBJ2-3	CASSLKGEGRYEDTQYF	TGCGCCAGCAGCTTGAAGGGGGAGGGAAGGTACGAAGATACGCAGTATTTT
TRBV5-1	.	TRBD1	TRBJ1-4	CASSQTPQGANEKLFF	TGCGCCAGCAGCCAGACCCCACAGGGGGCTAATGAAAAACTGTTTTTT
TRBV18	.	.	TRBJ2-5	CASSPVAGAPETQYF	TGTGCCAGCTCACCGGTGGCGGGGGCGCCGGAGACCCAGTACTTC
TRBV6-5	.	.	TRBJ2-5	CASRLPDARETQYF	TGTGCCAGCAGGTTGCCGGACGCACGGGAGACCCAGTACTTC
TRBV9	.	TRBD1	TRBJ1-3	CASSPQRGLGSGNTIYF	TGTGCCAGCAGCCCACAAAGGGGGCTCGGGTCTGGAAACACCATATATTTT